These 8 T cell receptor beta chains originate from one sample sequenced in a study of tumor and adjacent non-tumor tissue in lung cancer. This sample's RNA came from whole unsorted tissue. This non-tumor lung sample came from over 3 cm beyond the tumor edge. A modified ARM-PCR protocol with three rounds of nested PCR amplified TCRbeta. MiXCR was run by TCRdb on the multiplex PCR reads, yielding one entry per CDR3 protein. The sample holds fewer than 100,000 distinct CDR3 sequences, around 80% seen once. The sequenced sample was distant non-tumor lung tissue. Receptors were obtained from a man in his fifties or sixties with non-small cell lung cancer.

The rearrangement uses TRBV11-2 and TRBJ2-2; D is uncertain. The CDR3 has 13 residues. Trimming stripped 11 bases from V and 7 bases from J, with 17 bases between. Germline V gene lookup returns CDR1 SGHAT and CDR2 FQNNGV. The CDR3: CAGNNTWGGELFF. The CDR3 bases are TGTGCCGGCAACAATACCTGGGGCGGGGAGCTGTTTTTT.

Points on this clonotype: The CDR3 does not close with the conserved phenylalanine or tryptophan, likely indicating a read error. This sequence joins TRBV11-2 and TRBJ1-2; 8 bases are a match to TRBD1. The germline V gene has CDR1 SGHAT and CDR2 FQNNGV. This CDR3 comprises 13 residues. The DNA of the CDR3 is TGTGTCAGCAGGGGGCCGTTGGACTATGGCTACACCATC. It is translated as CVSRGPLDYGYTI.

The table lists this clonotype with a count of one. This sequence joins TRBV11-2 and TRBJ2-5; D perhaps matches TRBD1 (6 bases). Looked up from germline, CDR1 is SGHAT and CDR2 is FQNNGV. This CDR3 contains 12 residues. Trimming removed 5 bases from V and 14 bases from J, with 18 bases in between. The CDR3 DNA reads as TGTGCCAGCAGCGCAACCGGGACACAAGAATACTTC. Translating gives CASSATGTQEYF.

The DNA of the CDR3 is TGCGCCAGCAGCCCCCAGGCCAGCTCCTACGAGCAGTACTTC. Translating it yields CASSPQASSYEQYF. The V and J genes are TRBV5-1 and TRBJ2-7; D unresolved. The CDR3 covers 14 residues. The V and J ends lost 4 bases and 0 bases respectively, with 11 bases between them. Per germline, CDR1 SGHRS and CDR2 YFSETQ.

This CDR3 is CSLGSAVQETQYF. The CDR3 nucleotides are TGCAGTCTCGGTAGCGCAGTGCAAGAGACCCAGTACTTC. This chain joins TRBV20-1 and TRBJ2-5; D might be TRBD2 (5 bases). The CDR3 is 13 amino acids. The V end was cut by 8 bases, the J end by 2 bases, with 15 bases between. The V gene's germline CDR1 is DFQATT and CDR2 SNEGSKA (reference sequence).

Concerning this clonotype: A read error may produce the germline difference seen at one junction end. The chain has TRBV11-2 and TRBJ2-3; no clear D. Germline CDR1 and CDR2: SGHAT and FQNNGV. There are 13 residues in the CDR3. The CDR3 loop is CASSLASTETQYF. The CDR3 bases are TGTGCCAGCAGCTTAGCTAGTACAGAAACGCAGTATTTT. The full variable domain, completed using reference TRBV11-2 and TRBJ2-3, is EAGVAQSPRYKIIEKRQSVAFWCNPISGHATLYWYQQILGQGPKLLIQFQNNGVVDDSQLPKDRFSAERLKGVDSTLKIQPAKLEDSAVYLCASSLASTETQYFGPGTRLTVL.

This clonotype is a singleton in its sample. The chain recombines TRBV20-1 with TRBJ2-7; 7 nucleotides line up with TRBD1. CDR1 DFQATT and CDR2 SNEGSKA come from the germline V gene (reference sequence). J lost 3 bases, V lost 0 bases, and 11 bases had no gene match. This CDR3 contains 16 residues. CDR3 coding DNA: TGCAGTGCTAGAGATCTAGGGACAGCGAACTACTACGAGCAGTACTTC. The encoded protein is CSARDLGTANYYEQYF.

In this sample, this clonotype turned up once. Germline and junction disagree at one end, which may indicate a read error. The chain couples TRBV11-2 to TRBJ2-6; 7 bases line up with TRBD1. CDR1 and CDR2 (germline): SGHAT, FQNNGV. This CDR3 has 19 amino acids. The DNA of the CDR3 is TGTGTCAGCACCTTAATTCCAAAGGACAGGCCCTCTGGGGCCAACGTCCTGACTTTC. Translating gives CVSTLIPKDRPSGANVLTF.